Detailed here is one TCR beta chain. The data stem from a study of control samples from healthy donors and cancer patients. Germline CDR1 and CDR2: MNHEY and SVGAGI. Trimming took off 5 bases at V and 0 bases at J, with 8 bases between the two ends. This CDR3 spans 15 amino acids. Repertoires were generated with immunoSEQ multiplex PCR, while TCRdb's copy carries only in-frame clones and drops some. This sample has fewer than 200,000 clones, with 93% found just once. This receptor was identified in a woman in her fifties or sixties in good health. Sequencing input: blood. The chain is built from TRBV6-5 and TRBJ1-6; a possible D gene is TRBD1 (6 bases). CDR3 in DNA: TGTGCCAGCAGTAGGGGGAGCTCCTATAATTCACCCCTCCACTTT. It is translated as CASSRGSSYNSPLHF.